This T cell receptor (beta chain) was identified in a study of technical replicates of blood from several donors. This clone appeared once. The germline V gene encodes CDR1 GTSNPN and CDR2 SVGIG (reference sequence). The CDR3 covers 14 residues. Between the trimmed V and J ends, which lost 4 bases and 3 bases, there was a span of 14 bases. Sequencing used immunoSEQ multiplex PCR; TCRdb keeps in-frame clones, though not all of them. The data contain under 20,000 clones, around 84% of them singletons. This clonotype was sampled from a human donor in good health. The rearrangement joins TRBV30 to TRBJ2-3; D perhaps matches TRBD2 (7 bases). Sequencing input: PBMCs. DNA of the CDR3: TGTGCCTGGACGAGGGGGGGAGGGACAGATACGCAGTATTTT. As protein: CAWTRGGGTDTQYF.